This T cell receptor beta chain appears in the sequencing data of a study of OX40 agonist ivuxolimab in advanced cancers. As for the study in general: Dosing consisted of intravenous ivuxolimab at 0.01 to 10 mg/kg every 2 weeks. Three patients got partial responses; one had hepatocellular carcinoma and two had cutaneous melanoma.

Findings and caveats of the study: There was clonal expansion of CD4+ and CD8+ blood T cells by week 6 at 0.1 to 3.0 mg/kg. CD8+ T cells showed, on average, more clonal expansion than CD4+ cells.

This clone was detected once. What it binds is not known. The assay was immunoSEQ multiplex PCR, and TCRdb's table has in-frame clones only and misses some. The table lists more than 75,000 clones, just over 90% of them singletons. Sequenced here: CD4+ or CD8+ T cells sorted from blood, sampled in a trial of the OX40 agonist ivuxolimab. The source is an adult with an advanced solid tumor such as melanoma, head and neck, liver or kidney cancer.

The CDR3 DNA is TGTGCCAGCAGCGTAGAACAGGGGGAGAGCGAGCAGTACTTC. Protein: CASSVEQGESEQYF. This chain joins TRBV9 and TRBJ2-7; TRBD1 matches at 8 bases. V lost 0 bases, J lost 6 bases, and 5 bases stayed unmatched. The germline gives CDR1 SGDLS, CDR2 YYNGEE. The CDR3 is 14 residues long.